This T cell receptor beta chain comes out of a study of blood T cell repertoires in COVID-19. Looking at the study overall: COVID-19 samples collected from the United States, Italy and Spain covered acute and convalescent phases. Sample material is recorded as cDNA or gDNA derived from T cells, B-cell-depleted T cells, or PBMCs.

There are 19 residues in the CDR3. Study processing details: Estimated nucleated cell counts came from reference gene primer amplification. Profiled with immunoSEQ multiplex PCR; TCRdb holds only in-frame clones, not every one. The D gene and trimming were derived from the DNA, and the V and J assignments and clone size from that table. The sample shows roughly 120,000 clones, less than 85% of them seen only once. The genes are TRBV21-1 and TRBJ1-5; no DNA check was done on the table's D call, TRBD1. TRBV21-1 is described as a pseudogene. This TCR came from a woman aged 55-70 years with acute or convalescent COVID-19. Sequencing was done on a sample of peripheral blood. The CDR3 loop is CASSKAPSGTGGLNQPQHF. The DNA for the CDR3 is TGTGCCAGCAGCAAAGCCCCTAGCGGGACAGGGGGCCTCAATCAGCCCCAGCATTTT.